The 23 T cell receptor beta chains below come from one sample, sequenced in a study of T cell changes during pregnancy in multiple sclerosis. This table comes from immunoSEQ multiplex PCR, and its TCRdb copy is limited to in-frame clones, with some not included. This sample has 75,000 to 95,000 clones, with under 95% found just once. The sample in question was peripheral blood, obtained in the first trimester of pregnancy. The receptors come from a female donor with multiple sclerosis, enrolled in a pregnancy study.

The chain links TRBV28 to TRBJ2-5, with D possibly TRBD2 on 6 matching bases. The CDR3 is made up of 13 amino acids. Germline V gene lookup returns CDR1 MDHEN and CDR2 SYDVKM. V was clipped by 5 bases and J by 6 bases, with 13 bases between them. The CDR3 here is CASSGGLLQTQYF. In nucleotides, the CDR3 is TGTGCCAGCAGTGGCGGACTACTCCAGACCCAGTACTTC.

The rearrangement uses TRBV7-9 and TRBJ1-2; 10 nucleotides agree with TRBD1. Per germline, CDR1 SEHNR and CDR2 FQNEAQ (reference sequence). The CDR3 extends over 15 amino acids. J was trimmed by 3 bases and V by 2 bases; bases with no gene match: 3. CDR3 in amino acids: CASSLTTGGDYGYTF. The DNA of the CDR3 is TGTGCCAGCAGCTTAACGACAGGGGGCGACTATGGCTACACCTTC.

The rearrangement links TRBV6-6 to TRBJ2-2; 8 nucleotides match TRBD1. Germline CDR1 and CDR2: MNHNY and SVGAGI (reference sequence). The CDR3 loop spans 13 amino acids. V trimming: 7 bases; J trimming: 7 bases; junction bases outside the gene matches: 5. The CDR3 region is CASIQGAYGELFF. The CDR3 DNA reads as TGTGCCAGCATCCAGGGGGCGTACGGGGAGCTGTTTTTT.

The chain joins TRBV6-1 to TRBJ1-2; 9 nucleotides line up with TRBD1. The CDR3 sequence is 14 residues long. J lost 7 bases, V lost 6 bases, and 9 bases had no gene match. In germline, CDR1 is MNHNS, CDR2 SASEGT. The CDR3 region is CASSRQGVPSGYTF. The CDR3 nucleotides are TGTGCCAGCAGCAGACAGGGGGTTCCATCTGGCTACACCTTC.

The V gene is TRBV27, the J gene TRBJ2-2; D is possibly TRBD2 (6 bases). Trimming shortened V by 5 bases and J by 6 bases, and 10 bases separated the two germline ends. CDR1 MNHEY and CDR2 SMNVEV come from the germline V gene (reference sequence). The CDR3 sequence is 13 residues long. The CDR3 is CASSAGLSGELFF. The DNA for the CDR3 is TGTGCCAGCAGTGCCGGACTATCCGGGGAGCTGTTTTTT.

DNA of the CDR3: TGCGCCAGCAGTGAGACCGGGACTAGCAGTAATATCGAGCAGTTCTTC. Protein sequence: CASSETGTSSNIEQFF. The chain recombines TRBV10-2 with TRBJ2-1; 9 bases agree with TRBD2. Germline-derived CDR1 and CDR2 are WSHSY and SAAADI. J was trimmed by 10 bases and V by 2 bases; bases with no gene match: 12. The CDR3 runs 16 residues.

V gene TRBV13 combines with J gene TRBJ2-2, with 10 bases that match TRBD2. V trimming: 2 bases; J trimming: 4 bases; junction bases outside the gene matches: 4. The germline V gene encodes CDR1 PRHDT and CDR2 FYEKMQ (reference sequence). The CDR3 covers 16 residues. CDR3 sequence reads: CASSLLAGEGTGELFF. CDR3 in DNA: TGTGCCAGCAGCTTACTAGCGGGAGAGGGCACCGGGGAGCTGTTTTTT.

The gene calls are TRBV5-1 and TRBJ2-3; the D is unclear. Germline assignment: CDR1 SGHRS and CDR2 YFSETQ. Trimming took 4 bases from V and 1 from J, leaving 10 bases between them. The CDR3 has 14 residues. In DNA form, the CDR3 reads TGCGCCAGCAGCCCCAATGCGGGCACAGATACGCAGTATTTT. It translates to CASSPNAGTDTQYF. Looking up the rest from reference TRBV5-1 and TRBJ2-3 gives the full variable domain: KAGVTQTPRYLIKTRGQQVTLSCSPISGHRSVSWYQQTPGQGLQFLFEYFSETQRNKGNFPGRFSGRQFSNSRSEMNVSTLELGDSALYLCASSPNAGTDTQYFGPGTRLTVL.

The gene calls are TRBV19 and TRBJ2-1; D perhaps matches TRBD2 (7 bases). CDR1 is LNHDA, CDR2 SQIVND, per germline (reference sequence). CDR3 length equals 14 residues. V lost 4 bases to trimming and J lost 4 bases, with 11 bases between them. CDR3 loop: CASSKGGQYNEQFF. CDR3 DNA: TGTGCCAGTAGTAAGGGGGGGCAGTACAATGAGCAGTTCTTC.

The V and J genes are TRBV6-1 and TRBJ2-1; tentative D call: TRBD2 (6 bases). Looked up from germline, CDR1 is MNHNS and CDR2 is SASEGT. The CDR3 is 14 amino acids. The V gene lost 2 bases and the J gene lost 10 bases, with 15 bases spanning the gap. In DNA, the CDR3 is TGTGCCAGCAGTGAAATCCCGGGACTCTCGGAGCAGTTCTTC. It encodes CASSEIPGLSEQFF.

The J gene is TRBJ2-7, the V gene TRBV11-2; tentative D call: TRBD2 (6 bases). Germline loops: CDR1 SGHAT, CDR2 FQNNGV. The CDR3 is 15 amino acids. Trimming stripped 2 bases from V and 3 bases from J, with 14 bases between. The CDR3: CASSLSPGSGYEQYF. The CDR3 bases are TGTGCCAGCAGCTTAAGTCCCGGGAGTGGCTACGAGCAGTACTTC.

The V gene is TRBV7-3, the J gene TRBJ2-3; D is unresolved. Germline V lookup: CDR1 SGHTA, CDR2 FQGTGA. The V and J ends lost 1 base and 3 bases respectively, with 5 bases between them. CDR3 length: 13 amino acids. CDR3 loop: CASSLNPTDTQYF. For the CDR3, the DNA is TGTGCCAGCAGCTTAAATCCGACAGATACGCAGTATTTT.

This chain joins TRBV6-1 and TRBJ2-7; D is possibly TRBD2 (6 bases). Germline loops: CDR1 MNHNS, CDR2 SASEGT. The CDR3 is made up of 16 amino acids. With 3 bases removed from V and 0 bases from J, the gap between germline ends came to 15 bases. CDR3 amino acids: CASSDNLVADSYEQYF. CDR3 sequence (DNA): TGTGCCAGCAGTGATAATCTGGTAGCGGACTCCTACGAGCAGTACTTC.

The chain joins TRBV5-1 to TRBJ2-1; 7 bases match TRBD1. The V and J ends lost 0 bases and 4 bases, in that order; junction bases with no gene match: 4. Germline values: CDR1 SGHRS, CDR2 YFSETQ. This CDR3 is built from 15 residues. This CDR3 reads CASSLEGGEYNEQFF. The CDR3 nucleotides are TGCGCCAGCAGCTTGGAAGGGGGCGAATACAATGAGCAGTTCTTC.

The rearrangement links TRBV7-6 to TRBJ2-7; 12 bases map to TRBD2. With 5 bases clipped from V and 4 bases from J, the junction kept 9 bases outside the gene matches. The germline gives CDR1 SGHVS, CDR2 FNYEAQ. The CDR3 length is 16 residues. Here the CDR3 DNA reads TGTGCCAGCAGCCCCCGATCTAGCGGGGGGGCTTACGAGCAGTACTTC. This translates into CASSPRSSGGAYEQYF. The entire variable domain, with the rest obtained from reference TRBV7-6 and TRBJ2-7, is as follows: GAGVSQSPRYKVTKRGQDVALRCDPISGHVSLYWYRQALGQGPEFLTYFNYEAQQDKSGLPNDRFSAERPEGSISTLTIQRTEQRDSAMYRCASSPRSSGGAYEQYFGPGTRLTVT.

This rearrangement joins TRBV11-1 to TRBJ2-1; D uncertain. Trimming removed 4 bases at V and 8 bases at J, with 6 bases between. The CDR3 totals 11 residues. Germline V gives CDR1 SGHAT, CDR2 FQDESV (reference sequence). The CDR3 is CASSSRYEQFF. The CDR3 DNA follows: TGTGCCAGCAGCTCGCGGTATGAGCAGTTCTTC. The whole variable domain, remainder taken from reference TRBV11-1 and TRBJ2-1, is EAEVAQSPRYKITEKSQAVAFWCDPISGHATLYWYRQILGQGPELLVQFQDESVVDDSQLPKDRFSAERLKGVDSTLKIQPAELGDSAMYLCASSSRYEQFFGPGTRLTVL.

The chain joins TRBV2 to TRBJ2-5; 7 bases line up with TRBD1. This CDR3 region has 14 residues. CDR1 is SNHLY and CDR2 is FYNNEI in the germline V gene. With V trimmed by 5 bases and J by 7 bases, 10 bases remained unmatched. CDR3 bases: TGTGCCAGCAGTCCTACAGGGGCGGAGGTGACCCAGTACTTC. It yields the protein CASSPTGAEVTQYF.

V gene TRBV5-1 combines with J gene TRBJ2-5; TRBD2 aligns across 9 bases. After removal of 2 bases from V and 4 bases from J, the junction contained 3 bases not matched to a gene. The CDR3 is 14 amino acids. In germline, CDR1 is SGHRS, CDR2 YFSETQ. CDR3 loop: CASSLAGGSETQYF. DNA for the CDR3: TGCGCCAGCAGCTTAGCGGGAGGCTCAGAGACCCAGTACTTC. Full variable domain (remainder filled in from reference TRBV5-1 and TRBJ2-5): KAGVTQTPRYLIKTRGQQVTLSCSPISGHRSVSWYQQTPGQGLQFLFEYFSETQRNKGNFPGRFSGRQFSNSRSEMNVSTLELGDSALYLCASSLAGGSETQYFGPGTRLLVL.

The chain links TRBV10-1 to TRBJ2-5; 8 positions agree with TRBD1. The trim removed 4 bases at V and 3 bases at J, leaving 7 bases unmatched. CDR1 is WNHNN, CDR2 SYGVQD, per germline (reference sequence). The CDR3 is 15 amino acids. Written as DNA, the CDR3 is TGCGCCAGCAGTGCGACAGGGGCGACGAAAGAGACCCAGTACTTC. This codes for CASSATGATKETQYF.

This sequence joins TRBV11-2 and TRBJ2-1; 13 bases line up with TRBD2. V was pared by 4 bases and J by 6 bases, with 12 bases of the junction left unmatched. From germline, CDR1 is SGHAT and CDR2 FQNNGV. The CDR3 is 18 residues long. The CDR3 loop reads CASSSLRGTSGTFNEQFF. Here the CDR3 DNA reads TGTGCCAGCAGCTCACTCCGCGGGACTAGCGGGACCTTCAATGAGCAGTTCTTC.

The rearrangement uses TRBV19 and TRBJ1-1, with 9 nucleotides matching TRBD1. CDR1 and CDR2 from the germline V gene are LNHDA and SQIVND (reference sequence). The CDR3 contains 13 residues. J was trimmed by 4 bases and V by 11 bases; bases with no gene match: 8. This CDR3 reads CACGQGMGTEAFF. CDR3 nucleotides: TGTGCCTGTGGACAGGGGATGGGCACTGAAGCTTTCTTT. Complete variable domain (other parts from reference TRBV19 and TRBJ1-1): DGGITQSPKYLFRKEGQNVTLSCEQNLNHDAMYWYRQDPGQGLRLIYYSQIVNDFQKGDIAEGYSVSREKKESFPLTVTSAQKNPTAFYLCACGQGMGTEAFFGQGTRLTVV.

The chain has TRBV27 and TRBJ2-1; TRBD2 aligns across 7 bases. V lost 3 bases and J lost 4; bases outside the gene matches: 12. This CDR3 region has 17 residues. Germline-derived CDR1 and CDR2 are MNHEY and SMNVEV (reference sequence). Written as DNA, the CDR3 is TGTGCCAGCAGTTTCCTAATAGCGGGTCACGGATACAATGAGCAGTTCTTC. It encodes CASSFLIAGHGYNEQFF.

J is TRBJ2-7 and V is TRBV7-9, with D uncertain. Germline loops: CDR1 SEHNR, CDR2 FQNEAQ (reference sequence). V was trimmed by 4 bases and J by 5 bases, leaving 9 bases between them. CDR3 length: 12 amino acids. This CDR3 is CASSSSGNEQYF. As DNA, the CDR3 is TGTGCCAGCAGCTCATCAGGAAACGAGCAGTACTTC.